The 21 T cell receptor beta chains in this list originate from one sample, sequenced in a study of shared clonotypes between healthy human individuals. The assay was immunoSEQ multiplex PCR, and TCRdb's table has in-frame clones only and misses some. The table lists about 600,000 clones, roughly 98% of them singletons. Naive CD8 cells were CD45RO-negative, positively selected for CCR7, excluding terminally differentiated effector memory CD45RA+ cells. Material for sequencing was naive CD8+ T cells sorted from blood. These receptors were collected from a man under 40 in good health.

V usage is TRBV29-1 and J usage is TRBJ2-1; D uncertain. The CDR3 consists of 14 residues. The V end was cut by 4 bases, the J end by 2 bases, with 12 bases between. Germline V CDR1 and CDR2: SQVTM, ANQGSEA. The CDR3 nucleotides are TGCAGCGTTGTATCAGCGAATACCTACAATGAGCAGTTCTTC. This codes for CSVVSANTYNEQFF.

The CDR3 is CASSLGAINQPQHF. The CDR3 DNA sequence: TGTGCCAGCAGTTTAGGGGCAATCAATCAGCCCCAGCATTTT. The rearrangement links TRBV27 to TRBJ1-5, with D possibly being TRBD1 (5 bases). The CDR3 is 14 amino acids. Per the germline V gene, CDR1 is MNHEY and CDR2 is SMNVEV (reference sequence). Trimming took off 2 bases at V and 3 bases at J, with 8 bases between the two ends.

The gene calls are TRBV7-9 and TRBJ2-1; D perhaps matches TRBD1 (6 bases). CDR3 size: 16 residues. V was shortened by 0 bases and J by 1 base, with 10 bases between the two germline ends. The germline CDR1 and CDR2 sequences are SEHNR and FQNEAQ (reference sequence). CDR3: CASSLATGGSYNEQFF. The CDR3 DNA reads TGTGCCAGCAGCTTAGCGACAGGCGGATCCTACAATGAGCAGTTCTTC.

V and J are TRBV5-6 and TRBJ2-1, with D maybe TRBD1 (6 bases). The germline gives CDR1 SGHDT, CDR2 YYEEEE. The CDR3 is 17 residues long. Trimming stripped 1 base from V and 3 bases from J, with 17 bases between. The chain's CDR3 is CASSLRYRDISYNEQFF. The CDR3 DNA reads TGTGCCAGCAGCTTGCGTTACCGGGACATCAGCTACAATGAGCAGTTCTTC.

This clone has only one observation. This rearrangement joins TRBV25-1 to TRBJ2-7; the match to TRBD2 covers 9 bases. The CDR3 consists of 17 residues. The J segment lost 6 bases and the V segment lost 1 base, leaving 13 bases of the junction unmatched. The germline gives CDR1 MGHDK, CDR2 SYGVNS. CDR3 nucleotides: TGTGCCAGCAGTGAATTAGGGCTAGCGGGACCGCGGGGCGAGCAGTACTTC. It codes for CASSELGLAGPRGEQYF.

V is TRBV28 and J is TRBJ2-7; D remains ambiguous. The germline V gene has CDR1 MDHEN and CDR2 SYDVKM. Trimming cost V 6 bases and J 0 bases, with 12 bases left between them. The CDR3 covers 14 residues. In DNA form, the CDR3 reads TGTGCCAGCAGCCCCTACCGAGGCTCCTACGAGCAGTACTTC. It encodes CASSPYRGSYEQYF.

The chain links TRBV21-1 to TRBJ2-1; the D segment call TRBD1 is taken from the table without a DNA check. TRBV21-1 represents a pseudogene. The CDR3 has 14 residues. The CDR3, as DNA: TGTGCCAGCAGCAGGGAGGGACAGGTTTATGAGCAGTTCTTC. Amino acids: CASSREGQVYEQFF.

The CDR3 DNA reads as TGTGCCAGCAGCTCACGCGACACACCCTACGAGCAGTACTTC. It encodes CASSSRDTPYEQYF. The chain combines TRBV7-9 with TRBJ2-7; D not certain. The CDR3 consists of 14 residues. The germline V and J ends were trimmed by 4 bases and 2 bases, with 12 bases remaining between them. Per the germline V gene, CDR1 is SEHNR and CDR2 is FQNEAQ (reference sequence).

V and J are TRBV6-1 and TRBJ1-2; TRBD1 might be the D (6 bases). The CDR3 totals 14 residues. Germline CDR1 MNHNS, CDR2 SASEGT. V was shortened by 4 bases and J by 3 bases, with 12 bases between the two germline ends. CDR3 region: CASSVNRVDYGYTF. The CDR3 nucleotides are TGTGCCAGCAGTGTGAACAGGGTTGACTATGGCTACACCTTC.

Here the CDR3 DNA reads TGTGCCAGCTCACCGGGTAGCACTAGCGGGACGACCTACAATGAGCAGTTCTTC. It codes for CASSPGSTSGTTYNEQFF. The chain has TRBV18 and TRBJ2-1, with 10 bases identical to TRBD2. CDR1 and CDR2 from the germline V gene are KGHSH and LQKENI. V was clipped by 3 bases and J by 2 bases; unmatched bases: 10. This CDR3 has 18 amino acids.

V and J are TRBV27 and TRBJ2-1; 11 bases match TRBD2. The V gene's germline CDR1 is MNHEY and CDR2 SMNVEV (reference sequence). The V segment lost 4 bases and the J segment 7 bases; nucleotides outside the gene matches: 6. The CDR3 spans 15 residues. DNA for the CDR3: TGTGCCAGCAGTTACATAGCGGGAGGGCCGAATGAGCAGTTCTTC. Protein sequence: CASSYIAGGPNEQFF.

This clone was observed a single time. The chain combines TRBV6-6 with TRBJ1-1; possibly TRBD1 for D (5 bases). Germline assignment: CDR1 MNHNY and CDR2 SVGAGI (reference sequence). Trimming shortened V by 10 bases and J by 5 bases, and 23 bases separated the two germline ends. CDR3 length equals 15 residues. CDR3 protein: CAILDPQASGTEAFF. CDR3 bases: TGTGCCATCCTGGACCCACAGGCTTCTGGGACTGAAGCTTTCTTT.

As to this clone: The same CDR3 is also encoded by other DNA sequences in this sample. The rearrangement links TRBV11-2 to TRBJ2-3; 9 nucleotides line up with TRBD2. J gave up 1 base and V 0 bases, and 2 bases lay outside the gene matches. Germline CDR1 SGHAT, CDR2 FQNNGV. CDR3 length: 16 residues. The chain's CDR3 is CASSLELAGGTDTQYF. CDR3 coding DNA: TGTGCCAGCAGCTTAGAACTAGCGGGCGGCACAGATACGCAGTATTTT.

The rearrangement links TRBV6-5 to TRBJ2-1; TRBD2 might be the D (5 bases). Germline-derived CDR1 and CDR2 are MNHEY and SVGAGI. The CDR3 length is 11 residues. Trimming shortened V by 5 bases and J by 12 bases, and 11 bases separated the two germline ends. The CDR3 loop is CASSLGEWQFF. CDR3 sequence (DNA): TGTGCCAGCAGTCTCGGGGAGTGGCAGTTCTTC.

The chain couples TRBV5-1 to TRBJ2-2; D not certain. Germline V gives CDR1 SGHRS, CDR2 YFSETQ. This CDR3 has 14 residues. Trimming removed 5 bases from V and 0 bases from J, with 8 bases in between. The CDR3 region has the DNA TGCGCCAGCAGAGACAACTCGAACACCGGGGAGCTGTTTTTT. Protein sequence: CASRDNSNTGELFF.

The gene calls are TRBV7-9 and TRBJ1-4, with 8 bases that match TRBD1. V dropped 2 bases and J dropped 8; count of bases not matched to a gene: 7. The CDR3 extends over 15 amino acids. Germline CDR1 is SEHNR and CDR2 is FQNEAQ (reference sequence). CDR3 sequence (DNA): TGTGCCAGCAGCTTAATTGGACAGGGTTACGAAAAACTGTTTTTT. Residues: CASSLIGQGYEKLFF.

V and J are TRBV7-2 and TRBJ2-7; D possibly matches TRBD1 or TRBD2 (5 bases each). This CDR3 has 14 amino acids. The germline gives CDR1 SGHTA, CDR2 FQGNSA. Trimming pared 5 bases from V and 9 bases from J, leaving 20 bases between. CDR3 nucleotide sequence: TGTGCCAGCAGCCAAACACGGGACCCGGTGGGGCAGTACTTC. Protein: CASSQTRDPVGQYF.

The chain combines TRBV6-1 with TRBJ1-2; TRBD1 agrees at 7 bases. Germline CDR1 is MNHNS and CDR2 is SASEGT. The trim removed 6 bases at V and 3 bases at J, leaving 10 bases unmatched. The CDR3 runs to 15 residues. CDR3 coding DNA: TGTGCCAGCAGGGAGACAGGGACGGGGGACTATGGCTACACCTTC. Translated: CASRETGTGDYGYTF.

The V gene is TRBV2, the J gene TRBJ2-7; D not resolved. V lost 3 bases and J lost 2, with 8 bases in between. This CDR3 is 13 amino acids long. Germline lookup yields CDR1 SNHLY and CDR2 FYNNEI. The CDR3 sequence: CASSDTATYEQYF. CDR3 DNA sequence: TGTGCCAGCAGTGATACGGCCACCTACGAGCAGTACTTC. Together with reference TRBV2 and TRBJ2-7, the CDR3 gives the full variable domain: EPEVTQTPSHQVTQMGQEVILRCVPISNHLYFYWYRQILGQKVEFLVSFYNNEISEKSEIFDDQFSVERPDGSNFTLKIRSTKLEDSAMYFCASSDTATYEQYFGPGTRLTVT.

The chain joins TRBV7-6 to TRBJ2-2; the D is unclear. V lost 1 base and J lost 5, with 8 bases in between. From germline, CDR1 is SGHVS and CDR2 FNYEAQ. CDR3 length: 14 residues. DNA of the CDR3: TGTGCCAGCAGCTTAGGCCTTAGAACCGGGGAGCTGTTTTTT. The encoded protein is CASSLGLRTGELFF.

The chain links TRBV7-9 to TRBJ2-7, with D maybe TRBD2 (6 bases). The length of the CDR3 is 14 residues. V lost 0 bases and J lost 5, with 11 bases in between. CDR1 is SEHNR and CDR2 is FQNEAQ in the germline V gene (reference sequence). DNA for the CDR3: TGTGCCAGCAGCTTAGCTGGGGAGGATAACGAGCAGTACTTC. Translating it yields CASSLAGEDNEQYF. The full variable domain, its missing parts supplied by reference TRBV7-9 and TRBJ2-7, is DTGVSQNPRHKITKRGQNVTFRCDPISEHNRLYWYRQTLGQGPEFLTYFQNEAQLEKSRLLSDRFSAERPKGSFSTLEIQRTEQGDSAMYLCASSLAGEDNEQYFGPGTRLTVT.